Below, 16 T cell receptor beta chains from the same sample are listed, as sequenced in a study of neurological immune-mediated disorders. Via MiXCR, TCRdb re-called the 5' RACE reads, giving one row per CDR3 protein. The repertoire includes some 71,000 distinct CDR3 sequences, 10% of them detected once, and 9.6% sits in the top ten. Indicated time point: longitudinal time-point 1 (baseline). Source material: PBMCs. Source of these receptors: a man aged 25 to 40 in good health.

This clonotype was recorded at least ten times. This chain uses TRBV5-1 with TRBJ1-1, with a tentative D call TRBD1 (5 bases). V gave up 5 bases and J gave up 0 bases, with 17 bases separating them. CDR1 and CDR2 from the germline V gene are SGHRS and YFSETQ. The CDR3 is 16 residues long. In DNA form, the CDR3 reads TGCGCCAGCAGAGGGGTGCCAACTAACATGAACACTGAAGCTTTCTTT. Translating gives CASRGVPTNMNTEAFF.

To note about this clonotype: With a much larger clone just one base away, this may be a read error. The chain uses TRBV5-1 and TRBJ2-7; D tentatively fits TRBD1 or TRBD2 (6 bases each). Trimming removed 4 bases at V and 10 bases at J, with 21 bases between. The germline CDR1 and CDR2 sequences are SGHRS and YFSETQ. The CDR3 is 14 amino acids. CDR3 protein: CASSSRDRGPDQYF. The CDR3 bases are TGCGCCAGCAGCAGCCGGGACCGGGGGCCTGATCAGTACTTC.

The rearrangement uses TRBV3-1 and TRBJ2-1, with D maybe TRBD2 (6 bases). The V gene lost 4 bases and the J gene lost 3 bases, with 16 bases spanning the gap. CDR3 size: 16 residues. CDR1 LGHDT and CDR2 YNNKEL come from the germline V gene (reference sequence). The CDR3 loop is CASSPLADYYYNEQFF. In DNA form, the CDR3 reads TGTGCCAGCAGCCCTTTAGCGGATTACTACTACAATGAGCAGTTCTTC.

The chain couples TRBV7-3 to TRBJ2-3, with TRBD1 matching 8 bases. The CDR3 is 15 residues long. Germline CDR1 reads SGHTA; CDR2 reads FQGTGA. The V gene end was trimmed by 2 bases and the J gene end by 5 bases; junction bases not matched to a gene: 6. This CDR3 is CASSLALTGVDTQYF. In DNA form, the CDR3 reads TGTGCCAGCAGCTTAGCGTTGACAGGGGTAGATACGCAGTATTTT.

This clonotype came up many times. The gene calls are TRBV29-1 and TRBJ2-1; possibly TRBD2 for D (6 bases). The V gene's germline CDR1 is SQVTM and CDR2 ANQGSEA. The CDR3 is 14 residues long. V lost 4 bases and J lost 0, with 10 bases in between. CDR3 nucleotides: TGCAGCGTTGTTGCCGGGAGCTCCTACAATGAGCAGTTCTTC. Protein sequence: CSVVAGSSYNEQFF.

This clonotype was detected many times. The chain recombines TRBV12-3 or TRBV12-4 with TRBJ2-7; the D call may be TRBD1 or TRBD2 (5 bases each). The V end was cut by 7 bases, the J end by 4 bases, with 17 bases between. The CDR3 consists of 14 residues. The CDR3, as DNA: TGTGCCAGCACTCTGACCGGGACCGAGTACGAGCAGTACTTC. Encoded protein: CASTLTGTEYEQYF.

This clonotype has at least ten counts. The J gene is TRBJ1-3, the V gene TRBV7-9, with D maybe TRBD1 (5 bases). CDR1 is SEHNR and CDR2 is FQNEAQ in the germline V gene (reference sequence). Trimming took 5 bases from V and 2 from J, leaving 10 bases between them. The CDR3 is 14 residues long. Here the CDR3 reads CASSERGAGNTIYF. The CDR3 DNA reads TGTGCCAGCAGCGAACGGGGGGCTGGAAACACCATATATTTT.

This clonotype was seen many times. The rearrangement joins TRBV28 to TRBJ1-1, with D possibly TRBD1 on 6 matching bases. CDR3 length equals 14 residues. Germline loops: CDR1 MDHEN, CDR2 SYDVKM. V dropped 5 bases and J dropped 1 base, with 11 bases sitting between them. Written as DNA, the CDR3 is TGTGCCAGCAGTGTCCGGGACAAGAACACTGAAGCTTTCTTT. Amino acids: CASSVRDKNTEAFF.

This clonotype was seen repeatedly, ten times or more. The chain links TRBV7-2 to TRBJ1-5, with 11 bases aligning to TRBD1. Germline V gene lookup returns CDR1 SGHTA and CDR2 FQGNSA. The CDR3 spans 14 residues. Unmatched junction bases numbered 4, after V lost 6 bases and J lost 6 bases. In nucleotides, the CDR3 is TGTGCCAGCAGTAGGACAGGGGGCGGTCAGCCCCAGCATTTT. Translating gives CASSRTGGGQPQHF. Drawing the rest from reference TRBV7-2 and TRBJ1-5, the complete variable domain is GAGVSQSPSNKVTEKGKDVELRCDPISGHTALYWYRQSLGQGLEFLIYFQGNSAPDKSGLPSDRFSAERTGGSVSTLTIQRTQQEDSAVYLCASSRTGGGQPQHFGDGTRLSIL.

This clonotype appeared a single time. A read error may explain this, as a much larger clone is one base away. This chain uses TRBV10-3 with TRBJ2-7; D unclear. The CDR3 runs to 14 residues. CDR1 is ENHRY, CDR2 SYGVKD, per germline. As DNA, the CDR3 is TGTGCCATCAGTGATACAGACGGATCCTACGACCAGTACTTC. Residues: CAISDTDGSYDQYF.

Details on this clonotype: A much larger clonotype is one base distant, so this may be a read error. This CDR3 is missing its conserved last phenylalanine or tryptophan, likely due to a read error. This chain connects TRBV28 to TRBJ2-4; 9 nucleotides line up with TRBD2. This CDR3 has 13 amino acids. Trimming removed 7 bases from V and 6 bases from J; junction bases left unmatched: 4. Germline values: CDR1 MDHEN, CDR2 SYDVKM. This CDR3 is CASTGGRGNIQYY. CDR3 sequence (DNA): TGTGCCAGCACCGGCGGGAGGGGAAACATTCAGTACTAC.

The rearrangement uses TRBV4-1 and TRBJ2-3; D is undetermined. The CDR3 covers 16 residues. Trimming pared 3 bases from V and 2 bases from J, leaving 15 bases between. The germline V gene has CDR1 MGHRA and CDR2 YSYEKL. The CDR3 DNA is TGCGCCAGCAGCCATGTTAATCTCGTCGCCACAGATACGCAGTATTTT. Residues: CASSHVNLVATDTQYF.

V and J are TRBV5-1 and TRBJ2-1; TRBD2 matches at 8 bases. The germline CDR1 and CDR2 sequences are SGHRS and YFSETQ. The CDR3 has 17 amino acids. V shed 4 bases, J shed 0 bases, and the junction held 9 bases outside the gene matches. The CDR3 sequence is CASSPPTSGSSYNEQFF. CDR3 in DNA: TGCGCCAGCAGCCCCCCAACTAGCGGAAGCTCCTACAATGAGCAGTTCTTC. Based on the CDR3 plus reference TRBV5-1 and TRBJ2-1, the full variable domain is KAGVTQTPRYLIKTRGQQVTLSCSPISGHRSVSWYQQTPGQGLQFLFEYFSETQRNKGNFPGRFSGRQFSNSRSEMNVSTLELGDSALYLCASSPPTSGSSYNEQFFGPGTRLTVL.

At least ten counts were recorded for this clonotype. The J gene is TRBJ2-1, the V gene TRBV7-8; either TRBD1 or TRBD2 may supply D (5 bases each). This CDR3 is built from 14 residues. Trimming stripped 0 bases from V and 5 bases from J, with 8 bases between. Per the germline V gene, CDR1 is SGHVS and CDR2 is FQNEAQ. In nucleotides, the CDR3 is TGTGCCAGCAGCTTAGCGGGACGACACAATGAGCAGTTCTTC. This encodes CASSLAGRHNEQFF.

The table lists this clonotype with many counts. The rearrangement links TRBV6-2 or TRBV6-3 to TRBJ1-2; 8 nucleotides line up with TRBD1. The CDR3 extends over 16 amino acids. The V segment lost 5 bases and the J segment 4 bases; nucleotides outside the gene matches: 12. Germline CDR1 reads MNHEY; CDR2 reads SVGEGT. The CDR3 DNA sequence: TGTGCCAGCAGTGACCCCGGGACAGGAGAGAGCTATGGCTACACCTTC. Its translation: CASSDPGTGESYGYTF.

This clonotype appeared many times. V is TRBV29-1 and J is TRBJ2-7; no reliable D call. This CDR3 has 13 residues. Germline loops: CDR1 SQVTM, CDR2 ANQGSEA. Between the trimmed V and J ends, which lost 5 bases and 3 bases, there was a span of 14 bases. CDR3 sequence reads: CSVCAPPDYEQYF. In nucleotides, the CDR3 is TGCAGCGTTTGTGCCCCCCCAGACTACGAGCAGTACTTC.